This is a list of T cell receptor beta chains from one sample in a study of blood T cell repertoires in COVID-19. Method: immunoSEQ multiplex PCR; TCRdb's copy keeps in-frame clones and lacks some. The data hold about 240,000 clones, with about nine tenths observed a single time. Sequencing used peripheral blood. All receptors derive from a man aged 55 to 70 who had recovered from COVID-19. CDR3s leave out the opening cysteine and the closing phenylalanine or tryptophan. A D gene is named only where the DNA matches it firmly.

v_call | d_call | cdr3_aa
TRBV20-1 | TRBD1 | SASGGTAPFSGNTIY
TRBV2 | TRBD1 | ASSEAGTGSFNQPQH
TRBV9 | - | ASSVDASGYSSYEQY
TRBV10-3 | TRBD1 | AISPGQGDETQY
TRBV19 | TRBD2 | ASSWGSGTSVTDTQY
TRBV19 | - | ASSIDLGRETQY
TRBV27 | TRBD1 | ASSSLRTGPNYGYT
TRBV7-9 | - | ASSPGGGTGYEKLF
TRBV11-2 | - | ASSLAGQDGRGQY
TRBV7-8 | - | ASSFYSSTNEKLF
TRBV29-1 | TRBD2 | SGEGFTAGGGTQY
TRBV2 | TRBD1 | ASRPTGINSPLH
TRBV19 | - | ASSSGGELF
TRBV6-5 | - | ASRDAGGGGYT
TRBV25-1 | - | ASIPVIGSSYNSPLH
TRBV27 | TRBD1 | ASRNTGVSYEQY
TRBV11-2 | TRBD2 | ASSTGGPWDNEQF
TRBV5-1 | - | ASSLGPSYTEAF
TRBV24-1 | TRBD2 | ATSDLYGGGSPNEQF
TRBV24-1 | - | ATSDYRQNQPQH
TRBV5-1 | TRBD2 | ASSLVAGGLQTQY
TRBV14 | TRBD1 | ASSQGGQVVTDTQY